This T cell receptor beta chain was sequenced in a study of shared clonotypes between healthy human individuals. Per germline, CDR1 MNHEY and CDR2 SMNVEV (reference sequence). The length of the CDR3 is 12 residues. V was pared by 2 bases and J by 10 bases, with 11 bases between. Whole-study results and caveats: Only blood was sampled; tissue repertoires likely differ.

Terminally differentiated effector memory CD45RA+ cells were left out of the naive CD8 fraction, which was CD45RO-negative and positively selected for CCR7. To note about this clone: Its antigen is not known.

The authors loaded 200 ng DNA, about 30,000 T cell genomes, into sorted-subset replicate PCRs. Assay: immunoSEQ multiplex PCR; the TCRdb copy retains only in-frame clones and omits some. The table has 1.5 million to 2.5 million clones, approximately 94% seen once. Sequencing was performed on naive CD8+ T cells sorted from blood. The TCR originated in a man aged 18 to 30 in good health. This sequence joins TRBV27 and TRBJ1-2; D perhaps matches TRBD1 (5 bases). The CDR3 nucleotides read TGTGCCAGCAGTTTAGGGGGATTTGTCTACACCTTC. Translated, it gives CASSLGGFVYTF.